Shown below are 14 T cell receptor beta chains from a single sample sequenced in a study of blood T cell repertoires in COVID-19. Only in-frame clones appear in the TCRdb table, and some are missing; sequencing was by immunoSEQ multiplex PCR. Of 60,000 or so clones listed, 84% are singletons. Sequencing input: peripheral blood. The receptors stem from a woman of 80 years or more with acute or convalescent COVID-19.

The CDR3 sequence: CASSLWGVIPTEAFF. The CDR3 region has the DNA TGTGCCAGCAGTTTATGGGGGGTGATCCCGACTGAAGCTTTCTTT. The chain combines TRBV27 with TRBJ1-1, with D possibly TRBD1 on 5 matching bases. Looked up from germline, CDR1 is MNHEY and CDR2 is SMNVEV (reference sequence). V was pared by 1 base and J by 5 bases, with 14 bases between. The CDR3 spans 15 residues.

V usage is TRBV28 and J usage is TRBJ1-3; D call uncertain. CDR3 length: 15 residues. The germline V gene has CDR1 MDHEN and CDR2 SYDVKM. Trimming stripped 6 bases from V and 0 bases from J, with 12 bases between. The CDR3 sequence: CASSPTVISGNTIYF. DNA for the CDR3: TGTGCCAGCAGCCCCACTGTTATCTCTGGAAACACCATATATTTT.

The chain carries TRBV27 and TRBJ2-7; 8 nucleotides align to TRBD1. J gave up 3 bases and V 0 bases, and 4 bases lay outside the gene matches. Germline lookup yields CDR1 MNHEY and CDR2 SMNVEV (reference sequence). The CDR3 runs to 15 residues. The CDR3 protein is CASSLSPGGVYEQYF. The DNA of the CDR3 is TGTGCCAGCAGTTTATCCCCAGGGGGCGTCTACGAGCAGTACTTC.

This clone has only one observation. J is TRBJ1-1 and V is TRBV2, with a weak D call TRBD1 (5 bases). CDR3 size: 13 residues. Between the trimmed V and J ends, which lost 6 bases and 1 base, there was a span of 9 bases. From germline, CDR1 is SNHLY and CDR2 FYNNEI. The DNA for the CDR3 is TGTGCCAGCAGGGGACTTGGGAACACTGAAGCTTTCTTT. It specifies CASRGLGNTEAFF.

V is TRBV7-6 and J is TRBJ1-4; a weak D match, TRBD1 (5 bases). The CDR3 spans 13 residues. The germline V gene has CDR1 SGHVS and CDR2 FNYEAQ. The ends were cut back, 5 bases at V and 14 bases at J, with 18 bases in the middle. CDR3 amino acids: CASSELRGGGLFF. DNA for the CDR3: TGTGCCAGCAGCGAACTAAGGGGTGGAGGGCTGTTTTTT.

The rearrangement uses TRBV27 and TRBJ2-2; 9 bases line up with TRBD1. CDR1 and CDR2 from the germline V gene are MNHEY and SMNVEV (reference sequence). The length of the CDR3 is 16 residues. V was clipped by 5 bases and J by 3 bases; unmatched bases: 7. The CDR3 sequence: CASSPRTGADTGELFF. Written as DNA, the CDR3 is TGTGCCAGCAGTCCCCGGACAGGGGCTGACACCGGGGAGCTGTTTTTT.

This chain connects TRBV7-8 to TRBJ1-1, with D perhaps TRBD1 (6 bases). The CDR3 spans 17 residues. V was pared by 0 bases and J by 6 bases, with 20 bases between. Germline V CDR1 and CDR2: SGHVS, FQNEAQ. The DNA of the CDR3 is TGTGCCAGCAGCTTAGCGGGGGGGGCCGCAGCTTTCGCTGAAGCTTTCTTT. Amino acid sequence: CASSLAGGAAAFAEAFF. The complete variable domain, with remaining parts taken from reference TRBV7-8 and TRBJ1-1, reads GAGVSQSPRYKVAKRGQDVALRCDPISGHVSLFWYQQALGQGPEFLTYFQNEAQLDKSGLPSDRFFAERPEGSVSTLKIQRTQQEDSAVYLCASSLAGGAAAFAEAFFGQGTRLTVV.

CDR3 nucleotides: TGTGCCAGCAGCCCCGACAGGGGAAAATATTATGGCTACACCTTC. This codes for CASSPDRGKYYGYTF. The chain uses TRBV7-2 and TRBJ1-2, with 8 nucleotides matching TRBD1. CDR3 length: 15 amino acids. Trimming cost V 5 bases and J 5 bases; bases outside gene matches: 10. The germline CDR1 and CDR2 sequences are SGHTA and FQGNSA.

The chain couples TRBV29-1 to TRBJ1-1; D is ambiguous. Germline assignment: CDR1 SQVTM and CDR2 ANQGSEA. V lost 7 bases, J lost 2 bases, and 14 bases lay in between. This CDR3 comprises 13 residues. DNA for the CDR3: TGCAGCGCTGCCAACAGTGTTAACACTGAAGCTTTCTTT. Protein sequence: CSAANSVNTEAFF.

The chain is built from TRBV11-2 and TRBJ1-1, with D unclear. V lost 3 bases, J lost 1 base, and 3 bases lay in between. Germline-derived CDR1 and CDR2 are SGHAT and FQNNGV. CDR3 size: 12 residues. Here the CDR3 DNA reads TGTGCCAGCAGCTTCAAGAACACTGAAGCTTTCTTT. This translates into CASSFKNTEAFF.

The chain uses TRBV7-6 and TRBJ1-3, with 8 nucleotides matching TRBD1. The V gene end was trimmed by 4 bases and the J gene end by 1 base; junction bases not matched to a gene: 6. The germline V gene encodes CDR1 SGHVS and CDR2 FNYEAQ. CDR3 length: 16 residues. The CDR3 protein is CASSWQGANSGNTIYF. For the CDR3, the DNA is TGTGCCAGCAGCTGGCAGGGGGCGAATTCTGGAAACACCATATATTTT.

The genes are TRBV14 and TRBJ1-2; D might be TRBD1 (6 bases). Trimming shortened V by 2 bases and J by 8 bases, and 12 bases separated the two germline ends. Per the germline V gene, CDR1 is SGHDN and CDR2 is FVKESK. The CDR3 length is 13 residues. This chain's CDR3 is CASSQTGREGYTF. In DNA form, the CDR3 reads TGTGCCAGCAGCCAAACAGGGAGGGAGGGCTACACCTTC.

CDR3 nucleotide sequence: TGCGCCAGCCGGACAGGGGAGTCTCTAGAGACCCAGTACTTC. It is translated as CASRTGESLETQYF. The chain is built from TRBV5-1 and TRBJ2-5, with 9 bases identical to TRBD1. V was pared by 7 bases and J by 4 bases, with 8 bases of the junction left unmatched. This CDR3 contains 14 residues. Germline V gene sequence: CDR1 SGHRS, CDR2 YFSETQ.

V gene TRBV11-3 combines with J gene TRBJ2-3; no reliable D call. The ends were cut back, 1 base at V and 1 base at J, with 15 bases in the middle. The V gene's germline CDR1 is SGHNT and CDR2 YENEEA. The CDR3 runs to 17 residues. CDR3 sequence (DNA): TGTGCCAGCAGCTTAGGAACGGCATCCGAGGGCACAGATACGCAGTATTTT. Translation: CASSLGTASEGTDTQYF.